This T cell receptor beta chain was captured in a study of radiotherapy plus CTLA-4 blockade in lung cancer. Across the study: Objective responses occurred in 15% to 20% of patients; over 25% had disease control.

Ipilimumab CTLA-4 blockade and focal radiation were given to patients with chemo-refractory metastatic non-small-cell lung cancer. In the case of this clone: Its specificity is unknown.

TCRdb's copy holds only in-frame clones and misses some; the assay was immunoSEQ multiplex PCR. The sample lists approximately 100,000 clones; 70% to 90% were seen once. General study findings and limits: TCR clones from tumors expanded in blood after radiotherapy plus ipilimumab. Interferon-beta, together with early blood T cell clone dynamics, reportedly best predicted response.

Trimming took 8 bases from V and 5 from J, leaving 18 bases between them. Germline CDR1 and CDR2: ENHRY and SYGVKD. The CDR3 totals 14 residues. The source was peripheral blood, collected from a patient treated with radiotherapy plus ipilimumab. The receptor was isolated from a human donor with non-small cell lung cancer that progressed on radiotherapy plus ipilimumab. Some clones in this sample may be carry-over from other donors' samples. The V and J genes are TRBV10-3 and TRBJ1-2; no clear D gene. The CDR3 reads CAIAPGNGKYGYTF. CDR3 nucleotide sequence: TGTGCCATCGCCCCGGGGAACGGAAAGTATGGCTACACCTTC.